This TCR beta chain was observed in a study of cytomegalovirus exposure and HLA in healthy donors. Germline assignment: CDR1 MNHEY and CDR2 SMNVEV (reference sequence). This CDR3 contains 16 residues. Germline trimming cut 3 bases from V and 5 bases from J; bases unmatched to any gene: 9. PCR primers comprised 60 Vbeta and 13 Jbeta primers. Some clones are missing from TCRdb's copy, which holds only in-frame ones; the method was immunoSEQ multiplex PCR. Of 110,000 to 150,000 clones listed, around four fifths are singletons. V is TRBV27 and J is TRBJ2-5; TRBD2 matches at 10 bases. The receptor's source is a boy aged 2 to 9 in good health and CMV-seronegative. The sequenced sample was PBMCs. DNA of the CDR3: TGTGCCAGCAGTTTTTCCTATAGCGGGAGGTTCGAGACCCAGTACTTC. Protein sequence: CASSFSYSGRFETQYF.